This TCR beta chain comes out of a study of CD8 T cells in ankylosing spondylitis. Notes on the study in general: Made up of roughly 8 highly homologous variants, a TCR beta motif appeared characteristic of ankylosing spondylitis blood.

TCRdb re-called the 5' RACE reads with MiXCR, one entry per CDR3 protein. The repertoire holds approximately 400,000 distinct CDR3 sequences, with under 20% as singletons. This CDR3 has 15 amino acids. The V gene end was trimmed by 5 bases and the J gene end by 9 bases; junction bases not matched to a gene: 8. This clonotype was recorded at least ten times. Its specificity is unknown. Sequencing was performed on blood, either unsorted or a sorted T cell fraction (not recorded which). This receptor was identified in a male donor with ankylosing spondylitis. The chain has TRBV12-3 or TRBV12-4 and TRBJ2-2; 11 bases align to TRBD1. For the CDR3, the DNA is TGTGCCAGCAGTCCCACGGGACAGGGGGAACGGGAGCTGTTTTTT. This sequence encodes CASSPTGQGERELFF.